The 18 T cell receptor beta chains listed next were all sequenced from one sample in a study of cytomegalovirus exposure and HLA in healthy donors. PCR amplification relied on 60 Vbeta primers (plus 13 Jbeta primers). Profiled with immunoSEQ multiplex PCR; TCRdb holds only in-frame clones, not every one. Of 100,000 to 150,000 clones detected, 77% appear once; the ten largest clones hold under 5%. What was sequenced was PBMCs. These receptors were collected from a male donor in good health and CMV-seropositive.

The sample holds one count of this clone. V is TRBV5-6 and J is TRBJ2-3; 9 bases align to TRBD1. The trim removed 7 bases at V and 4 bases at J, leaving 7 bases unmatched. Germline-derived CDR1 and CDR2 are SGHDT and YYEEEE. This CDR3 has 14 residues. Here the CDR3 DNA reads TGTGCCAGCCACTACAGGACAGGGGCAGATACGCAGTATTTT. As protein: CASHYRTGADTQYF.

The chain combines TRBV11-3 with TRBJ2-1, with D possibly being TRBD2 (7 bases). The CDR3 has 15 residues. CDR1 SGHNT and CDR2 YENEEA come from the germline V gene. Trimming pared 5 bases from V and 6 bases from J, leaving 17 bases between. CDR3 protein: CASSPGSGEGNEQFF. CDR3 DNA sequence: TGTGCCAGCAGCCCGGGCTCAGGGGAGGGCAATGAGCAGTTCTTC.

The chain combines TRBV11-3 with TRBJ1-4; tentative D call: TRBD1 (6 bases). Germline lookup yields CDR1 SGHNT and CDR2 YENEEA. The CDR3 loop spans 15 amino acids. Trimming pared 5 bases from V and 8 bases from J, leaving 18 bases between. This CDR3 reads CASSVCKGGEEKLFF. CDR3 coding DNA: TGTGCCAGCAGCGTCTGTAAAGGGGGGGAAGAAAAACTGTTTTTT.

The rearrangement joins TRBV18 to TRBJ1-2; D not certain. V shed 2 bases and J shed 2 bases, with 6 bases lying between them. Germline V gives CDR1 KGHSH, CDR2 LQKENI. This CDR3 has 13 residues. CDR3 sequence: CASSPTENYGYTF. DNA for the CDR3: TGTGCCAGCTCACCAACCGAGAACTATGGCTACACCTTC.

V gene TRBV5-1 combines with J gene TRBJ2-7; perhaps TRBD1 as D (5 bases). V shed 1 base and J shed 5 bases, with 7 bases lying between them. The length of the CDR3 is 12 residues. Germline values: CDR1 SGHRS, CDR2 YFSETQ. The CDR3 region has the DNA TGCGCCAGCAGCTTGAACAGGAACGAGCAGTACTTC. Its translation is CASSLNRNEQYF.

This rearrangement joins TRBV30 to TRBJ2-3; 8 bases align to TRBD2. The CDR3 is 15 amino acids. The V gene end was trimmed by 4 bases and the J gene end by 2 bases; junction bases not matched to a gene: 8. Germline assignment: CDR1 GTSNPN and CDR2 SVGIG (reference sequence). The CDR3 bases are TGTGCCTGGACAAGGATAGCGGGAATCACAGATACGCAGTATTTT. This sequence encodes CAWTRIAGITDTQYF.

As DNA, the CDR3 is TGTGCCAGCAGCGTAGGGGGGACAGGGGCCCGCGAGCAGTACTTC. This encodes CASSVGGTGAREQYF. The chain combines TRBV9 with TRBJ2-7; 10 positions match TRBD1. Germline CDR1 SGDLS, CDR2 YYNGEE. The CDR3 sequence is 15 residues long. V shed 0 bases, J shed 6 bases, and the junction held 6 bases outside the gene matches.

As regards this clone: The sample has other DNA sequences that encode this CDR3 too. The genes are TRBV2 and TRBJ1-5; D is perhaps TRBD1 (5 bases). The CDR3 extends over 14 amino acids. CDR1 is SNHLY and CDR2 is FYNNEI in the germline V gene. The V and J ends lost 6 bases and 8 bases respectively, with 17 bases between them. The CDR3 loop reads CASRAGTGGEPQHF. Written as DNA, the CDR3 is TGTGCCAGCAGGGCGGGGACGGGTGGGGAGCCCCAGCATTTT. Combining the CDR3 with reference TRBV2 and TRBJ1-5 gives the whole variable domain EPEVTQTPSHQVTQMGQEVILRCVPISNHLYFYWYRQILGQKVEFLVSFYNNEISEKSEIFDDQFSVERPDGSNFTLKIRSTKLEDSAMYFCASRAGTGGEPQHFGDGTRLSIL.

The chain couples TRBV28 to TRBJ2-7; TRBD1 aligns across 8 bases. Trimming removed 6 bases from V and 4 bases from J; junction bases left unmatched: 5. CDR1 is MDHEN, CDR2 SYDVKM, per germline. The CDR3 runs 13 residues. CDR3 in amino acids: CASRETGVYEQYF. CDR3 coding DNA: TGTGCCAGCAGGGAGACAGGGGTATACGAGCAGTACTTC.

This rearrangement joins TRBV5-1 to TRBJ2-6; 9 bases map to TRBD1. The V segment lost 4 bases and the J segment 3 bases; nucleotides outside the gene matches: 5. This CDR3 spans 16 amino acids. CDR1 and CDR2 from the germline V gene are SGHRS and YFSETQ. The CDR3 protein is CASSADRGSGANVLTF. The CDR3 DNA follows: TGCGCCAGCAGCGCGGACAGGGGAAGTGGGGCCAACGTCCTGACTTTC. Filled out from reference TRBV5-1 and TRBJ2-6, the complete variable domain reads KAGVTQTPRYLIKTRGQQVTLSCSPISGHRSVSWYQQTPGQGLQFLFEYFSETQRNKGNFPGRFSGRQFSNSRSEMNVSTLELGDSALYLCASSADRGSGANVLTFGAGSRLTVL.

The chain employs TRBV2 and TRBJ2-5; no reliable D call. The V gene lost 1 base and the J gene lost 4 bases, with 13 bases spanning the gap. This CDR3 has 15 amino acids. Germline CDR1 SNHLY, CDR2 FYNNEI. The CDR3 DNA follows: TGTGCCAGCAGTGAAGAGCAGGCTGGTGGAGAGACCCAGTACTTC. It is translated as CASSEEQAGGETQYF.

This clone was picked up one time. The chain joins TRBV6-5 to TRBJ1-4, with 7 bases matching TRBD1. Per germline, CDR1 MNHEY and CDR2 SVGAGI. CDR3 length equals 15 residues. The trim removed 10 bases at V and 8 bases at J, leaving 16 bases unmatched. This chain's CDR3 is CATVETLQGWEKLFF. The CDR3 nucleotides are TGTGCCACCGTTGAAACGTTACAGGGGTGGGAAAAACTGTTTTTT.

The chain uses TRBV28 and TRBJ2-7; maybe TRBD1 (6 bases). Germline CDR1 reads MDHEN; CDR2 reads SYDVKM. CDR3 length: 14 amino acids. Trimming left V 6 bases short and J 0 bases short, with 12 bases between. The CDR3 nucleotides are TGTGCCAGCAGACCTCCAGGGGACTCCTACGAGCAGTACTTC. As protein: CASRPPGDSYEQYF.

The chain uses TRBV9 and TRBJ1-2, with a possible D match to TRBD1 (5 bases). Germline V gene sequence: CDR1 SGDLS, CDR2 YYNGEE. The V and J ends lost 4 bases and 5 bases respectively, with 18 bases between them. The CDR3 extends over 15 amino acids. In nucleotides, the CDR3 is TGTGCCAGCAGCCAATGGGGCAGGGCCGGGTATGGCTACACCTTC. Translating gives CASSQWGRAGYGYTF.

This clone was seen just once. This CDR3 is CAISSPEQYF. For the CDR3, the DNA is TGTGCCATCTCTTCACCCGAGCAGTACTTC. The chain employs TRBV6-1 and TRBJ2-5, with D unclear. The tail of the sequence fits TRBJ2-7 better, so the J call may be wrong. This CDR3 has 10 residues. From germline, CDR1 is MNHNS and CDR2 SASEGT.

With respect to this clone: Germline is not matched at one junction end, which may reflect a read error. The chain uses TRBV10-3 and TRBJ2-6; 7 positions match TRBD1. CDR3 length: 17 amino acids. CDR1 and CDR2 (germline): ENHRY, SYGVKD. This chain's CDR3 is CAISDAQGSGGANGLTF. The CDR3, as DNA: TGTGCCATCAGTGATGCACAGGGGTCGGGTGGGGCCAACGGCCTGACTTTC.

This chain uses TRBV4-1 with TRBJ2-5; the D gene is possibly TRBD1 (5 bases). The CDR3 is made up of 16 amino acids. Germline CDR1 MGHRA, CDR2 YSYEKL. V lost 3 bases to trimming and J lost 8 bases, with 22 bases between them. The CDR3 loop is CASSHPVGRARGTQYF. As DNA, the CDR3 is TGCGCCAGCAGCCACCCGGTCGGCAGGGCAAGAGGTACCCAGTACTTC.

This sequence joins TRBV5-8 and TRBJ2-3; TRBD2 agrees at 9 bases. The CDR3 is 17 residues long. Germline CDR1 SGHTS, CDR2 YDEGEE. The ends lost 1 base at V and 0 bases at J; junction bases unmatched: 6. The DNA of the CDR3 is TGTGCCAGCAGCTTGACGACCACTAGCGGGAGCACAGATACGCAGTATTTT. It translates to CASSLTTTSGSTDTQYF.